The 30 T cell receptor beta chains presented below share a single source sample, sequenced in a study of T cell responses to AZD1222 COVID-19 vaccine. Repertoires were generated with immunoSEQ multiplex PCR, while TCRdb's copy carries only in-frame clones and drops some. The sample shows 200,000 or so clones, approximately 91% of them seen only once. Specimen: peripheral blood, collected on day 0 of AZD1222 vaccination. The receptor source for this set is an adult in good health.

This chain connects TRBV6-2 or TRBV6-3 to TRBJ1-1; D is possibly TRBD1 (5 bases). CDR1 MNHEY and CDR2 SVGEGT come from the germline V gene. The CDR3 loop spans 15 amino acids. The V end was cut by 2 bases, the J end by 5 bases, with 15 bases between. For the CDR3, the DNA is TGTGCCAGCAGTTACGGGGCAGGAAGACCGACTGAAGCTTTCTTT. Translating it yields CASSYGAGRPTEAFF.

V gene TRBV27 combines with J gene TRBJ2-1; TRBD2 matches at 7 bases. Germline V CDR1 and CDR2: MNHEY, SMNVEV (reference sequence). The V and J ends lost 3 bases and 1 base, in that order; junction bases with no gene match: 3. This CDR3 has 15 amino acids. CDR3 coding DNA: TGTGCCAGCAGTTTCGTTAGCGGGTCCTACAATGAGCAGTTCTTC. As protein: CASSFVSGSYNEQFF.

Concerning this clone itself: Other nucleotide sequences from this sample produce the same CDR3. The chain combines TRBV5-1 with TRBJ1-2; D is unresolved. The CDR3 runs 13 residues. With 0 bases removed from V and 3 bases from J, the gap between germline ends came to 6 bases. Germline V lookup: CDR1 SGHRS, CDR2 YFSETQ. The CDR3 DNA reads as TGCGCCAGCAGCTTGGGCGCAGACTATGGCTACACCTTC. It yields the protein CASSLGADYGYTF.

This sequence joins TRBV28 and TRBJ1-4; 12 positions agree with TRBD1. Trimming took 6 bases from V and 2 from J; bases not matched to a gene: 10. Per germline, CDR1 MDHEN and CDR2 SYDVKM. This CDR3 is 18 amino acids long. CDR3 bases: TGTGCCAGCAGCTCCACCGGGACAGGGGGCGCGACTAATGAAAAACTGTTTTTT. Its translation is CASSSTGTGGATNEKLFF.

V is TRBV7-2 and J is TRBJ2-3; 13 bases fit TRBD2. The CDR3 is 16 amino acids. Germline lookup yields CDR1 SGHTA and CDR2 FQGNSA. Unmatched junction bases numbered 6, after V lost 5 bases and J lost 4 bases. CDR3 region: CASSTRLAGGSDTQYF. CDR3 coding DNA: TGTGCCAGCAGCACCCGACTAGCGGGGGGATCAGATACGCAGTATTTT.

The chain couples TRBV7-2 to TRBJ2-3; perhaps TRBD1 as D (5 bases). The CDR3 has 14 residues. Germline V gene lookup returns CDR1 SGHTA and CDR2 FQGNSA. V lost 5 bases and J 4 bases, leaving 13 bases between the germline ends. CDR3 amino acids: CASSPGRGSDTQYF. The CDR3 DNA follows: TGTGCCAGCAGCCCCGGTAGGGGATCAGATACGCAGTATTTT.

This clone showed up just once. This chain uses TRBV2 with TRBJ2-3; 12 positions match TRBD1. CDR1 and CDR2 from the germline V gene are SNHLY and FYNNEI. The trim removed 2 bases at V and 1 base at J, leaving 4 bases unmatched. CDR3 length: 17 residues. The CDR3 DNA sequence: TGTGCCAGCAGTGAATGGGGGACAGGGGGCGGCACAGATACGCAGTATTTT. Protein product: CASSEWGTGGGTDTQYF.

The rearrangement links TRBV11-2 to TRBJ2-3, with no clear D. Between the trimmed V and J ends, which lost 8 bases and 6 bases, there was a span of 9 bases. The CDR3 totals 11 residues. Looked up from germline, CDR1 is SGHAT and CDR2 is FQNNGV. CDR3 coding DNA: TGTGCCAGCCTGGCAGCGGATACGCAGTATTTT. This codes for CASLAADTQYF. The variable domain in full, with the rest retrieved from reference TRBV11-2 and TRBJ2-3, is EAGVAQSPRYKIIEKRQSVAFWCNPISGHATLYWYQQILGQGPKLLIQFQNNGVVDDSQLPKDRFSAERLKGVDSTLKIQPAKLEDSAVYLCASLAADTQYFGPGTRLTVL.

This sequence joins TRBV7-9 and TRBJ1-4, with D possibly being TRBD1 (5 bases). The CDR3 has 13 amino acids. Germline lookup yields CDR1 SEHNR and CDR2 FQNEAQ (reference sequence). Trimming pared 4 bases from V and 5 bases from J, leaving 8 bases between. The CDR3 protein is CASSYRDNEKLFF. The DNA for the CDR3 is TGTGCCAGCAGCTACCGGGACAATGAAAAACTGTTTTTT.

The rearrangement uses TRBV6-5 and TRBJ1-5; no reliable D call. The V and J ends lost 11 bases and 4 bases respectively, with 15 bases between them. The CDR3 has 13 amino acids. Germline lookup yields CDR1 MNHEY and CDR2 SVGAGI. The CDR3 coding sequence is TGTGCCTCCCAATTAGGAAGTAATCAGCCCCAGCATTTT. Protein: CASQLGSNQPQHF.

The chain uses TRBV11-1 and TRBJ2-3, with D maybe TRBD1 (5 bases). Germline V lookup: CDR1 SGHAT, CDR2 FQDESV (reference sequence). The CDR3 runs 13 residues. V was pared by 1 base and J by 6 bases, with 8 bases between. CDR3 protein: CASSLGAGDTQYF. Written as DNA, the CDR3 is TGTGCCAGCAGCTTAGGCGCAGGGGATACGCAGTATTTT.

This sequence joins TRBV12-3 or TRBV12-4 and TRBJ1-2; D remains ambiguous. This CDR3 contains 11 residues. Trimming took off 6 bases at V and 3 bases at J, with 5 bases between the two ends. CDR3 DNA sequence: TGTGCCAGCAGCAGATACTATGGCTACACCTTC. Its translation: CASSRYYGYTF.

In its sample, this clone was seen once. Other DNA sequences within the sample encode an identical CDR3. The J gene is TRBJ2-1, the V gene TRBV5-1, with TRBD2 matching 9 bases. Per germline, CDR1 SGHRS and CDR2 YFSETQ. This CDR3 region has 15 residues. With V trimmed by 0 bases and J by 3 bases, 1 base remained unmatched. CDR3 nucleotide sequence: TGCGCCAGCAGCTTGGGACTAGCGGACTACAATGAGCAGTTCTTC. Translating it yields CASSLGLADYNEQFF.

The J gene is TRBJ2-7, the V gene TRBV5-6; possible D gene TRBD1, 6 bases. The CDR3 is made up of 16 amino acids. The ends were cut back, 3 bases at V and 7 bases at J, with 23 bases in the middle. Germline V lookup: CDR1 SGHDT, CDR2 YYEEEE. This CDR3 reads CASSSKLGDTPGEQYF. In DNA, the CDR3 is TGTGCCAGCAGCTCGAAACTCGGGGACACTCCTGGGGAGCAGTACTTC.

This chain links TRBV9 with TRBJ1-2, with 7 nucleotides matching TRBD1. Germline lookup yields CDR1 SGDLS and CDR2 YYNGEE. This CDR3 contains 13 residues. The junction had 10 bases not matched to a gene; V was cut back by 6 bases and J by 8 bases. The CDR3: CASTQGDSRGYTF. CDR3 nucleotides: TGTGCCAGCACCCAAGGGGACAGTCGGGGCTACACCTTC.

The chain recombines TRBV19 with TRBJ2-2; the match to TRBD2 covers 7 bases. The ends lost 4 bases at V and 2 bases at J; junction bases unmatched: 10. Per germline, CDR1 LNHDA and CDR2 SQIVND (reference sequence). The CDR3 loop spans 17 amino acids. The CDR3 sequence is CASSNLPRLANTGELFF. In DNA, the CDR3 is TGTGCCAGTAGTAATCTCCCGAGACTAGCTAACACCGGGGAGCTGTTTTTT.

This clone was counted between two and nine times. The rearrangement joins TRBV9 to TRBJ2-2; the match to TRBD1 covers 7 bases. The CDR3 is 16 amino acids. With 4 bases clipped from V and 2 bases from J, the junction kept 8 bases outside the gene matches. Germline CDR1 is SGDLS and CDR2 is YYNGEE. CDR3 in DNA: TGTGCCAGCAGCCCAGGGGGAGTCGGTAACACCGGGGAGCTGTTTTTT. It yields the protein CASSPGGVGNTGELFF.

V and J are TRBV2 and TRBJ1-6, with D possibly being TRBD1 (6 bases). The V gene's germline CDR1 is SNHLY and CDR2 FYNNEI. The length of the CDR3 is 12 residues. V gave up 7 bases and J gave up 6 bases, with 7 bases separating them. CDR3 amino acids: CASTDSNSPLHF. In nucleotides, the CDR3 is TGTGCCAGCACGGACAGTAATTCACCCCTCCACTTT.

The V gene is TRBV10-1, the J gene TRBJ2-1; weak D call: TRBD1 (5 bases). V was trimmed by 5 bases and J by 8 bases, leaving 13 bases between them. This CDR3 has 13 amino acids. Germline V CDR1 and CDR2: WNHNN, SYGVQD (reference sequence). The CDR3 DNA follows: TGCGCCAGCAGTAGGCGGACACTCGATGAGCAGTTCTTC. Translating it yields CASSRRTLDEQFF.

The V call is TRBV9, the J call TRBJ2-5, with D perhaps TRBD1 (5 bases). With 2 bases removed from V and 1 base from J, the gap between germline ends came to 12 bases. This CDR3 region has 15 residues. The V gene's germline CDR1 is SGDLS and CDR2 YYNGEE. This CDR3 reads CASSVLGHPQETQYF. The CDR3 bases are TGTGCCAGCAGCGTTTTAGGACACCCCCAAGAGACCCAGTACTTC.

This chain joins TRBV7-5 and TRBJ2-1; the table gives TRBD1 as D, unverified against the DNA. TRBV7-5 is a documented pseudogene. The CDR3 extends over 16 amino acids. CDR3 residues: CVRSPTIRGLYNEQFF. CDR3 sequence (DNA): TGTGTCAGAAGCCCAACTATCAGGGGGCTTTACAATGAGCAGTTCTTC.

The chain uses TRBV11-1 and TRBJ1-1; perhaps TRBD1 as D (6 bases). With 3 bases removed from V and 3 bases from J, the gap between germline ends came to 14 bases. Germline CDR1 and CDR2: SGHAT and FQDESV (reference sequence). This CDR3 contains 15 residues. CDR3 amino acids: CASSFRRGLYTEAFF. The CDR3 DNA reads TGTGCCAGCAGCTTTCGCCGGGGGCTGTACACTGAAGCTTTCTTT.

The chain joins TRBV13 to TRBJ1-2; 9 nucleotides match TRBD1. CDR3 length equals 14 residues. Germline CDR1 reads PRHDT; CDR2 reads FYEKMQ (reference sequence). J lost 8 bases, V lost 4 bases, and 8 bases had no gene match. CDR3 region: CASSSGQGFRGYTF. The CDR3 DNA sequence: TGTGCCAGCAGCTCGGGACAGGGTTTCCGAGGCTACACCTTC.

The chain carries TRBV7-9 and TRBJ1-2, with 7 positions matching TRBD1. V was clipped by 4 bases and J by 2 bases; unmatched bases: 10. Germline V gives CDR1 SEHNR, CDR2 FQNEAQ (reference sequence). The CDR3 extends over 16 amino acids. This CDR3 reads CASSYSPTGANYGYTF. As DNA, the CDR3 is TGTGCCAGCAGCTATTCCCCAACAGGGGCGAACTATGGCTACACCTTC. Full variable domain (rest looked up from reference TRBV7-9 and TRBJ1-2): DTGVSQNPRHKITKRGQNVTFRCDPISEHNRLYWYRQTLGQGPEFLTYFQNEAQLEKSRLLSDRFSAERPKGSFSTLEIQRTEQGDSAMYLCASSYSPTGANYGYTFGSGTRLTVV.

This clone was detected once. The chain joins TRBV28 to TRBJ2-1; a weak D match, TRBD2 (5 bases). Looked up from germline, CDR1 is MDHEN and CDR2 is SYDVKM. CDR3 size: 14 residues. V lost 5 bases to trimming and J lost 8 bases, with 16 bases between them. In DNA, the CDR3 is TGTGCCAGCAGTCCCTCGGAGGCCCACGATGAGCAGTTCTTC. This encodes CASSPSEAHDEQFF.

The chain combines TRBV6-2 or TRBV6-3 with TRBJ2-7, with D uncertain. The germline gives CDR1 MNHEY, CDR2 SVGEGT. The CDR3 has 13 amino acids. Trimming left V 2 bases short and J 0 bases short, with 5 bases between. The CDR3 loop is CASSYASSYEQYF. The DNA of the CDR3 is TGTGCCAGCAGTTACGCCTCCTCCTACGAGCAGTACTTC.

This chain connects TRBV28 to TRBJ2-5; 10 bases line up with TRBD1. The CDR3 consists of 17 residues. The V segment lost 0 bases and the J segment 3 bases; nucleotides outside the gene matches: 7. From germline, CDR1 is MDHEN and CDR2 SYDVKM. The CDR3 reads CASSLWAHGTGEETQYF. DNA for the CDR3: TGTGCCAGCAGTTTATGGGCCCACGGGACAGGGGAAGAGACCCAGTACTTC.

The gene calls are TRBV6-5 and TRBJ1-1; D not resolved. The CDR3 spans 15 residues. Germline V gene sequence: CDR1 MNHEY, CDR2 SVGAGI. Trimming took off 2 bases at V and 1 base at J, with 11 bases between the two ends. CDR3 in amino acids: CASSYQGSGNTEAFF. CDR3 nucleotide sequence: TGTGCCAGCAGTTACCAAGGGAGTGGGAACACTGAAGCTTTCTTT.

Only one count was recorded for this clone. At the DNA level, this CDR3 is encoded by other sequences in the same sample as well. The chain recombines TRBV19 with TRBJ2-7; 9 bases map to TRBD1. The CDR3 spans 14 residues. The V and J ends lost 1 base and 2 bases, in that order; junction bases with no gene match: 0. Germline V lookup: CDR1 LNHDA, CDR2 SQIVND (reference sequence). For the CDR3, the DNA is TGTGCCAGTAGTATAGGGACAGGGGCCTACGAGCAGTACTTC. Encoded protein: CASSIGTGAYEQYF.

This chain joins TRBV4-1 and TRBJ2-3, with 7 bases aligning to TRBD2. The J segment lost 2 bases and the V segment lost 4 bases, leaving 15 bases of the junction unmatched. Germline CDR1 reads MGHRA; CDR2 reads YSYEKL. The CDR3 length is 18 residues. For the CDR3, the DNA is TGCGCCAGCAGCCTCAGGGAGGCAGCGGGACGCCTCACAGATACGCAGTATTTT. Residues: CASSLREAAGRLTDTQYF.